The 5 T cell receptor beta chains in this list originate from one sample, sequenced in a study of blood T cell repertoires in COVID-19. Sequenced by immunoSEQ multiplex PCR; TCRdb stores in-frame clones only, minus some. In the table there are approximately 150,000 clones, approximately 80% of which are singletons. The source material was PBMCs or T cells enriched from blood (not recorded which). Source of these receptors: a man between 70 and 80 years old who had been exposed to COVID-19.

For the CDR3, the DNA is TGTGCCAGCAGTCCCGGGATAAAAAACATTCAGTACTTC. It is translated as CASSPGIKNIQYF. This chain links TRBV12-3 or TRBV12-4 with TRBJ2-4; D perhaps matches TRBD2 (5 bases). Trimming removed 5 bases from V and 4 bases from J, with 9 bases in between. CDR3 length: 13 residues.

This chain joins TRBV14 and TRBJ2-3, with TRBD2 as a possible D gene (5 bases). Germline V gene data show CDR1 as SGHDN and CDR2 as FVKESK. The CDR3 length is 14 residues. Trimming removed 1 base at V and 5 bases at J, with 10 bases between. Here the CDR3 reads CASSQVSDGDTQYF. CDR3 nucleotide sequence: TGTGCCAGCAGCCAAGTTAGCGACGGAGATACGCAGTATTTT.

This chain joins TRBV14 and TRBJ2-3, with 10 bases identical to TRBD2. Losses at the gene ends were 0 bases for V and 5 bases for J; bases not matched to a gene: 8. This CDR3 has 17 residues. CDR1 and CDR2 (germline): SGHDN, FVKESK. The CDR3 DNA is TGTGCCAGCAGCCAAGATATCCGGCTAGCGGGAGTAGATACGCAGTATTTT. As protein: CASSQDIRLAGVDTQYF.

The chain uses TRBV27 and TRBJ2-1, with 9 bases aligning to TRBD1. This CDR3 has 16 amino acids. Trimming at V came to 3 bases and at J to 8 bases, leaving 11 bases not matched to a gene. Germline V gives CDR1 MNHEY, CDR2 SMNVEV (reference sequence). DNA of the CDR3: TGTGCCAGCAGTTTCACACTTAAACAGGGGGCTTATGAGCAGTTCTTC. This sequence encodes CASSFTLKQGAYEQFF.

The rearrangement links TRBV19 to TRBJ2-5, with 7 bases aligning to TRBD2. The junction had 7 bases not matched to a gene; V was cut back by 5 bases and J by 4 bases. The CDR3 runs to 14 residues. Germline lookup yields CDR1 LNHDA and CDR2 SQIVND (reference sequence). This chain's CDR3 is CASSSRGGGETQYF. The CDR3 DNA reads as TGTGCCAGTAGTTCCCGCGGGGGAGGAGAGACCCAGTACTTC. The full variable domain, with the rest looked up from reference TRBV19 and TRBJ2-5, is DGGITQSPKYLFRKEGQNVTLSCEQNLNHDAMYWYRQDPGQGLRLIYYSQIVNDFQKGDIAEGYSVSREKKESFPLTVTSAQKNPTAFYLCASSSRGGGETQYFGPGTRLLVL.